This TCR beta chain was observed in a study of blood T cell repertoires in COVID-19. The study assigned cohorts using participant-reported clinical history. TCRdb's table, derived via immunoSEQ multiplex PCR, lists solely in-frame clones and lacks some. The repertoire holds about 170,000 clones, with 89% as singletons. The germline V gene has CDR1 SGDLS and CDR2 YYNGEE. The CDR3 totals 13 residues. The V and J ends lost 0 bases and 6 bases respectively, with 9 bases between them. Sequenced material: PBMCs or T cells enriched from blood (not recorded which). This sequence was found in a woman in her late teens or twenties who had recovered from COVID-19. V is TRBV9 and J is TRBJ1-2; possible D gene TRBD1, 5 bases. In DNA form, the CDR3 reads TGTGCCAGCAGCGTAGGCAGGGCAGATGGCTACACCTTC. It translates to CASSVGRADGYTF.